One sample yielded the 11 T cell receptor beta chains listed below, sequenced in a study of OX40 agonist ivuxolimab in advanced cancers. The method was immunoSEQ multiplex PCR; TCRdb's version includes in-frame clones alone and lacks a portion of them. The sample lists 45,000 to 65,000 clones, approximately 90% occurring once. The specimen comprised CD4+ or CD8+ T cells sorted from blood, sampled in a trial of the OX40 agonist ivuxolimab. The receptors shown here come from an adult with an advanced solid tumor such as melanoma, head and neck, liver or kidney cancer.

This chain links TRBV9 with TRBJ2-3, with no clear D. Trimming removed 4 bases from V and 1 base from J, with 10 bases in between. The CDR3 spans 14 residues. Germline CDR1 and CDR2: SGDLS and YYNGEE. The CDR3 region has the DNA TGTGCCAGCAGCAGGCCAGTCGGCACAGATACGCAGTATTTT. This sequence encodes CASSRPVGTDTQYF.

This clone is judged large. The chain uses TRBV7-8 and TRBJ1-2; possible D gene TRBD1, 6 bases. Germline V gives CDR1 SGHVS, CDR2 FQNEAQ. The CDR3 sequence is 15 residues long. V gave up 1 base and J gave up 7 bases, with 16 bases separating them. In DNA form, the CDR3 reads TGTGCCAGCAGCTTAGTACAGGGCCCCTCGGCTGGCTACACCTTC. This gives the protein CASSLVQGPSAGYTF.

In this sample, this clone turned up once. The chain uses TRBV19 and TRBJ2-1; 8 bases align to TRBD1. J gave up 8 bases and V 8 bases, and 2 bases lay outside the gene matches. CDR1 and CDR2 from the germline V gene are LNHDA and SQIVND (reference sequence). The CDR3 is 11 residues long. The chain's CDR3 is CASWTGYEQFF. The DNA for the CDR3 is TGTGCCAGTTGGACAGGGTATGAGCAGTTCTTC. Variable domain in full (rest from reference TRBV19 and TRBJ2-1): DGGITQSPKYLFRKEGQNVTLSCEQNLNHDAMYWYRQDPGQGLRLIYYSQIVNDFQKGDIAEGYSVSREKKESFPLTVTSAQKNPTAFYLCASWTGYEQFFGPGTRLTVL.

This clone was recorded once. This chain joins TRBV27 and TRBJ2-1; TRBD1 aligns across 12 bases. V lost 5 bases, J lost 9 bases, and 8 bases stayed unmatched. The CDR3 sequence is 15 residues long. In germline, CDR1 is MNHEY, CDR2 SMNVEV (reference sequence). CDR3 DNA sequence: TGTGCCAGCAGTCTTCCGGGACAGGGGGCGCGTGAGCAGTTCTTC. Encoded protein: CASSLPGQGAREQFF.

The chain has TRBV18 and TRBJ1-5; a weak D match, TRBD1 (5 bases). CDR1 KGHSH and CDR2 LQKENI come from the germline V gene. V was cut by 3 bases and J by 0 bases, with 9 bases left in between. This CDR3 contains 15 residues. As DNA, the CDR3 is TGTGCCAGCTCACCCACAGGTAATAGCAATCAGCCCCAGCATTTT. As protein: CASSPTGNSNQPQHF.

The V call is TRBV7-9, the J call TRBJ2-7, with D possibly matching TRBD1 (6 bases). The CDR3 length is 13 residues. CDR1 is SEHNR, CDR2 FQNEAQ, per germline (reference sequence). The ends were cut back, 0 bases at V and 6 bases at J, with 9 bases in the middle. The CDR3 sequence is CASSLAEGGEQYF. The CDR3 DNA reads TGTGCCAGCAGCTTAGCGGAAGGGGGCGAGCAGTACTTC.

CDR3 sequence reads: CASSLGGPGLLGAFF. In nucleotides, the CDR3 is TGTGCCAGCAGCTTGGGAGGTCCTGGGCTCCTAGGAGCTTTCTTT. This chain connects TRBV5-8 to TRBJ1-1, with D uncertain. The germline V gene encodes CDR1 SGHTS and CDR2 YDEGEE. Trimming removed 0 bases at V and 10 bases at J, with 19 bases between. The CDR3 length is 15 residues.

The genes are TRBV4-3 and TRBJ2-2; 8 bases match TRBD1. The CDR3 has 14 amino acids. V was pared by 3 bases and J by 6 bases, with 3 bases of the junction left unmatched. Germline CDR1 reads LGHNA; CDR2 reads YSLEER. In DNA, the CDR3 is TGCGCCAGCAGCCACGGGACAGGAGCCGGGGAGCTGTTTTTT. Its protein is CASSHGTGAGELFF.

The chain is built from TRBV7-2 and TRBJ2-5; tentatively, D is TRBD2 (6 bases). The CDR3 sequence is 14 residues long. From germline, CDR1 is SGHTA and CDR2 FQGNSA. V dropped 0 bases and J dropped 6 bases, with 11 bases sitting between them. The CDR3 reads CASSLAWGDQTQYF. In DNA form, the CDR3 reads TGTGCCAGCAGCTTAGCGTGGGGGGATCAGACCCAGTACTTC.

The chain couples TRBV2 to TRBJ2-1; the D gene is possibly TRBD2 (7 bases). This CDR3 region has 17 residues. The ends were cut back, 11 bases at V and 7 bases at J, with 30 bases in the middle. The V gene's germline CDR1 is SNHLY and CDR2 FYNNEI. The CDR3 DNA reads TGTGCCGGACTAAGGACTACAGGGAGGGCCGTTGGGAATGAGCAGTTCTTC. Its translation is CAGLRTTGRAVGNEQFF.

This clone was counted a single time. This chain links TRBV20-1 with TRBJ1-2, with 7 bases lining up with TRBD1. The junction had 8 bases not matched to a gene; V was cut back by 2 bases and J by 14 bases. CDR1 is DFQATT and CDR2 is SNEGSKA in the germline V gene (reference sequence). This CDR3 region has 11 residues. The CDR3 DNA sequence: TGCAGTGCTAGATCTGGACAGGCTAGGACCTTC. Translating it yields CSARSGQARTF.